This TCR beta chain was identified in a study of breast tumors, draining lymph nodes, adjacent tissues. Samples came from axillary lymph nodes draining the breast cancer. As for this clonotype: What it binds is not known.

Study observations and caveats: Luminal-like breast cancer showed significantly greater tumor-nontumor repertoire similarity than basal-like breast cancer did. That most tumor T cells come from lymph nodes remained unproven. The data were judged consistent with most tumor T cells coming from lymph node and expanding in tumor. Tumors had less TCR diversity than lymph nodes, more than nontumor tissue.

V shed 5 bases and J shed 3 bases, with 10 bases lying between them. The CDR3 loop spans 14 amino acids. Per germline, CDR1 MNHEY and CDR2 SVGEGT. TCRdb recomputed calls from the multiplex PCR reads with MiXCR, one row per CDR3 protein. The repertoire holds some 140,000 distinct CDR3 sequences, 21% seen once, with 2% to 2.5% in the top ten. V gene TRBV6-2 or TRBV6-3 combines with J gene TRBJ2-2; D unclear. Material: axillary lymph node tissue. The source is a female donor with breast cancer. Some clones in this sample may be carry-over from other donors' samples. The CDR3 coding sequence is TGTGCCAGCAGTGCCGGATCAGACACCGGGGAGCTGTTTTTT. Amino acids: CASSAGSDTGELFF.